A single T cell receptor (beta chain) is shown here with its context. No antigen is known for it. The CDR3 runs 15 residues. The V end lost 0 bases, the J end lost 1 base, and 7 bases lay between the germline ends. Germline lookup yields CDR1 SGHDT and CDR2 YYEEEE. The data were produced by immunoSEQ multiplex PCR, yet TCRdb's version contains in-frame clones alone and is incomplete. This table has 150,000 to 200,000 clones, roughly 87% appearing once. The data are from a study of T cell responses to AZD1222 COVID-19 vaccine. Study conclusions and caveats: The donor group comprised mostly white British people and more females; the analysis possibly underestimated clonal diversity.

This chain uses TRBV5-6 with TRBJ2-2; no definite D call. The sample in question was peripheral blood, obtained on day 0 of AZD1222 vaccination. The sequence came from an adult in good health. The CDR3 region is CASSLALENTGELFF. CDR3 coding DNA: TGTGCCAGCAGCTTGGCCTTGGAGAACACCGGGGAGCTGTTTTTT.